The 30 T cell receptor beta chains presented below share a single source sample, sequenced in a study of molecular identifiers for immune sequencing clone quantification. One entry per CDR3 protein results from TCRdb running MiXCR on the PCR reads. The table records under 600,000 distinct CDR3 sequences, about 25% of them present only once. Sequenced input: naive CD8+ T cells from blood, with Jurkat cell RNA spiked in. The subset here: FACS-sorted CD8+CD4-CCR7+CD45RA+ naive T cells. These receptors were obtained from a human donor in good health. Some libraries in this study had Jurkat cell RNA spiked in.

This clonotype was counted between two and nine times. The rearrangement joins TRBV7-2 to TRBJ2-5; 7 nucleotides align to TRBD1. From germline, CDR1 is SGHTA and CDR2 FQGNSA. J lost 5 bases, V lost 4 bases, and 13 bases had no gene match. The CDR3 sequence is 16 residues long. In nucleotides, the CDR3 is TGTGCCAGCAGCTCTCTGGACAGGAACCCCCGGGAGACCCAGTACTTC. It codes for CASSSLDRNPRETQYF.

V usage is TRBV7-9 and J usage is TRBJ1-2; TRBD1 aligns across 9 bases. The germline V gene has CDR1 SEHNR and CDR2 FQNEAQ (reference sequence). The CDR3 runs 15 residues. With V trimmed by 0 bases and J by 2 bases, 1 base remained unmatched. The CDR3 here is CASSLAGQGNYGYTF. As DNA, the CDR3 is TGTGCCAGCAGCTTAGCGGGACAGGGCAACTATGGCTACACCTTC.

In this sample, this clonotype turned up a few times. The conserved final phenylalanine or tryptophan is absent from the CDR3, which likely points to a read error. V is TRBV7-9 and J is TRBJ1-1, with D tentatively TRBD1 (6 bases). The germline V and J ends were trimmed by 5 bases and 3 bases, with 22 bases remaining between them. This CDR3 is 17 amino acids long. CDR1 and CDR2 from the germline V gene are SEHNR and FQNEAQ (reference sequence). CDR3 nucleotide sequence: TGTGCCAGCAGCCCTACCGACAGGCGGCTATCAGACACTGAAGCTTTCCTT. This encodes CASSPTDRRLSDTEAFL.

This clonotype was observed a few times. The rearrangement uses TRBV27 and TRBJ2-7; 7 bases are shared with TRBD1. This CDR3 spans 14 amino acids. V gave up 6 bases and J gave up 3 bases; unmatched junction bases: 8. CDR1 is MNHEY, CDR2 SMNVEV, per germline (reference sequence). The CDR3 region is CASRVLGDSYEQYF. The CDR3 DNA is TGTGCCAGCAGAGTATTAGGGGACAGCTACGAGCAGTACTTC.

There are many counts of this clonotype. J is TRBJ2-1 and V is TRBV28; D is undetermined. This CDR3 is built from 14 residues. In germline, CDR1 is MDHEN, CDR2 SYDVKM. Trimming removed 5 bases at V and 0 bases at J, with 8 bases between. The CDR3 region is CASSPPSSYNEQFF. The CDR3 DNA reads as TGTGCCAGCAGTCCCCCAAGCTCCTACAATGAGCAGTTCTTC.

About this clonotype: This may come from a read error, since a much larger clone is one base off. V and J are TRBV29-1 and TRBJ2-7; 7 nucleotides line up with TRBD2. The ends lost 7 bases at V and 0 bases at J; junction bases unmatched: 15. Looked up from germline, CDR1 is SQVTM and CDR2 is ANQGSEA. The CDR3 loop spans 16 amino acids. DNA of the CDR3: TGCAGCGCCCGCGGGGGTACGAACACGAGCTCCTACGAGCAGTACTTC. Its translation is CSARGGTNTSSYEQYF.

In this sample, this clonotype turned up many times. V usage is TRBV7-2 and J usage is TRBJ2-1, with D perhaps TRBD2 (5 bases). The germline V gene encodes CDR1 SGHTA and CDR2 FQGNSA. With 7 bases removed from V and 0 bases from J, the gap between germline ends came to 13 bases. The CDR3 extends over 15 amino acids. The CDR3: CASTPRGSSYNEQFF. CDR3 nucleotide sequence: TGTGCCAGCACCCCGCGAGGGAGCTCCTACAATGAGCAGTTCTTC.

This clonotype was recorded a few times. The V and J genes are TRBV10-3 and TRBJ2-7; D possibly corresponds to TRBD1 (5 bases). CDR3 length: 15 residues. V shed 9 bases and J shed 3 bases, with 21 bases lying between them. Germline assignment: CDR1 ENHRY and CDR2 SYGVKD. In DNA form, the CDR3 reads TGTGCCATACAAGAATTCGCAGGGCTACTCTACGAGCAGTACTTC. Amino acids: CAIQEFAGLLYEQYF.

This clonotype was counted many times. The chain recombines TRBV7-6 with TRBJ2-5; weak D call: TRBD1 (6 bases). This CDR3 region has 14 residues. V dropped 5 bases and J dropped 0 bases, with 10 bases sitting between them. Germline values: CDR1 SGHVS, CDR2 FNYEAQ. The chain's CDR3 is CASSTQGYQETQYF. CDR3 sequence (DNA): TGTGCCAGCAGCACCCAGGGGTACCAAGAGACCCAGTACTTC.

With regard to this clonotype: It may be a read error: a sequence one base away is much more abundant. The CDR3 reads CASSAWGFADTQYF. Here the CDR3 DNA reads TGTGCCAGCAGCGCGTGGGGGTTCGCAGATACGCAGTATTTT. The chain couples TRBV7-9 to TRBJ2-3; D may correspond to TRBD1 or TRBD2 (5 bases each). Germline CDR1 reads SEHNR; CDR2 reads FQNEAQ (reference sequence). The CDR3 runs to 14 residues. The ends were cut back, 5 bases at V and 4 bases at J, with 13 bases in the middle.

In this sample, this clonotype turned up a few times. CDR3 residues: CSARRLALDPRETQYF. CDR3 nucleotides: TGCAGTGCTAGAAGGTTGGCGCTAGACCCCCGGGAGACCCAGTACTTC. The chain has TRBV20-1 and TRBJ2-5, with unresolved D. V was clipped by 2 bases and J by 5 bases, with 21 bases between them. Germline V gene sequence: CDR1 DFQATT, CDR2 SNEGSKA (reference sequence). The CDR3 consists of 16 residues.

Many counts were recorded for this clonotype. The rearrangement links TRBV12-3 or TRBV12-4 to TRBJ1-1; D unclear. The CDR3 consists of 15 residues. V gave up 1 base and J gave up 2 bases, with 11 bases separating them. The CDR3 region has the DNA TGTGCCAGCAGTTTAGAGGTTCGGCTTAACACTGAAGCTTTCTTT. Translating gives CASSLEVRLNTEAFF.

The chain joins TRBV3-1 to TRBJ2-3; D may be TRBD2 (5 bases). Per germline, CDR1 LGHDT and CDR2 YNNKEL (reference sequence). Deletions cut 4 bases from V and 14 bases from J, with 22 bases between. The CDR3 loop spans 14 amino acids. The CDR3 protein is CASSPGLAPAPPYF. CDR3 nucleotides: TGTGCCAGCAGCCCGGGCCTAGCTCCAGCTCCGCCGTATTTT.

Concerning this clonotype: A much larger clone lies one base from this, so it may be a read error. This rearrangement joins TRBV11-2 to TRBJ2-7; possible D gene TRBD2, 6 bases. The CDR3 loop spans 15 amino acids. Germline V lookup: CDR1 SGHAT, CDR2 FQNNGV. The CDR3 DNA is TGTGCCAGCAGCTTGGGGTCGGGGGACCCCTACGAGCAGTGCTTC. This encodes CASSLGSGDPYEQCF.

This chain joins TRBV30 and TRBJ2-1; D gene uncertain. The CDR3 is made up of 17 amino acids. V was clipped by 0 bases and J by 4 bases, with 19 bases between them. The germline CDR1 and CDR2 sequences are GTSNPN and SVGIG (reference sequence). CDR3: CAWSVLTSQYSYNEQFF. In nucleotides, the CDR3 is TGTGCCTGGAGTGTACTGACTTCGCAGTACTCATACAATGAGCAGTTCTTC.

This CDR3 reads CASSPGTGPGEKLFF. As DNA, the CDR3 is TGTGCCAGCAGTCCCGGGACAGGCCCGGGTGAAAAACTGTTTTTT. The rearrangement links TRBV12-3 or TRBV12-4 to TRBJ1-4; 8 nucleotides line up with TRBD1. After removal of 5 bases from V and 7 bases from J, the junction contained 9 bases not matched to a gene. This CDR3 is built from 15 residues.

This clonotype showed up just a few times. This chain joins TRBV20-1 and TRBJ2-5; possibly TRBD1 for D (5 bases). V lost 5 bases and J lost 1, with 23 bases in between. The germline V gene has CDR1 DFQATT and CDR2 SNEGSKA (reference sequence). The CDR3 sequence is 17 residues long. The CDR3 DNA reads TGCAGTGCTCGCGACCTTGACAGATTCCGAACCCAAGAGACCCAGTACTTC. Protein: CSARDLDRFRTQETQYF.

The chain combines TRBV3-1 with TRBJ2-3, with TRBD2 identical over 10 bases. This CDR3 spans 18 amino acids. Germline V gene data show CDR1 as LGHDT and CDR2 as YNNKEL (reference sequence). Losses at the gene ends were 0 bases for V and 4 bases for J; bases not matched to a gene: 10. The CDR3 reads CASSQDPGLAGDPDTQYF. CDR3 nucleotides: TGTGCCAGCAGCCAAGACCCGGGGCTAGCGGGAGACCCAGATACGCAGTATTTT.

As concerns this clonotype: This may arise from a read error, as a much more abundant clone is one base away. The V gene is TRBV6-5, the J gene TRBJ2-7; TRBD2 aligns across 7 bases. This CDR3 contains 14 residues. The germline CDR1 and CDR2 sequences are MNHEY and SVGAGI. Trimming at V came to 5 bases and at J to 9 bases, leaving 13 bases not matched to a gene. The CDR3 protein is CASSPRGVYLVQYF. The CDR3, as DNA: TGTGCCAGCAGTCCCCGGGGGGTCTATCTCGTGCAGTACTTC.

The chain joins TRBV5-1 to TRBJ2-3, with 12 positions matching TRBD2. J was trimmed by 2 bases and V by 4 bases; bases with no gene match: 8. The CDR3 totals 17 residues. Germline V lookup: CDR1 SGHRS, CDR2 YFSETQ. The CDR3 nucleotides are TGCGCCAGCAGCCTACTGACTAGCGGGGGCCCCACAGATACGCAGTATTTT. It codes for CASSLLTSGGPTDTQYF. Variable domain in full (rest from reference TRBV5-1 and TRBJ2-3): KAGVTQTPRYLIKTRGQQVTLSCSPISGHRSVSWYQQTPGQGLQFLFEYFSETQRNKGNFPGRFSGRQFSNSRSEMNVSTLELGDSALYLCASSLLTSGGPTDTQYFGPGTRLTVL.

The chain employs TRBV27 and TRBJ1-2, with TRBD1 as a possible D gene (5 bases). The V end lost 2 bases, the J end lost 6 bases, and 13 bases lay between the germline ends. Germline CDR1 and CDR2: MNHEY and SMNVEV (reference sequence). The CDR3 is 14 residues long. CDR3 DNA: TGTGCCAGCAGTTTAACGTGGGGGGTGGATGGCTACACCTTC. It yields the protein CASSLTWGVDGYTF.

This clonotype was found many times. This chain connects TRBV5-4 to TRBJ2-7; 7 bases fit TRBD2. CDR1 is SGHNT, CDR2 YYREEE, per germline (reference sequence). The junction had 9 bases not matched to a gene; V was cut back by 4 bases and J by 2 bases. This CDR3 is built from 15 residues. CDR3 in amino acids: CASSLDWGGAYEQYF. CDR3 sequence (DNA): TGTGCCAGCAGCCTGGACTGGGGGGGAGCCTACGAGCAGTACTTC.

CDR3 DNA: TGTGCCAGCAGCGGTGAAGCGGGTTCGAACACCGGGGAGCTGTTTTTT. It specifies CASSGEAGSNTGELFF. The chain combines TRBV9 with TRBJ2-2; perhaps TRBD2 as D (6 bases). This CDR3 has 16 residues. Germline V gene lookup returns CDR1 SGDLS and CDR2 YYNGEE. Trimming removed 3 bases at V and 0 bases at J, with 12 bases between.

The chain recombines TRBV13 with TRBJ2-1; TRBD2 matches 12 bases. The length of the CDR3 is 17 residues. The germline V gene has CDR1 PRHDT and CDR2 FYEKMQ (reference sequence). With 5 bases clipped from V and 5 bases from J, the junction kept 10 bases outside the gene matches. In DNA, the CDR3 is TGTGCCAGCAGCACCCATTCCGGACTAGCGGGGAACAATGAGCAGTTCTTC. Translating gives CASSTHSGLAGNNEQFF.

A few counts support this clonotype. The chain links TRBV5-4 to TRBJ2-7; D uncertain. Trimming took 0 bases from V and 3 from J, leaving 10 bases between them. The CDR3 has 14 residues. Germline V CDR1 and CDR2: SGHNT, YYREEE (reference sequence). CDR3 protein: CASSLDQHYYEQYF. CDR3 nucleotides: TGTGCCAGCAGCTTGGACCAGCACTACTACGAGCAGTACTTC.

V gene TRBV28 combines with J gene TRBJ2-5; weak D call: TRBD2 (5 bases). This CDR3 is 13 amino acids long. Germline V lookup: CDR1 MDHEN, CDR2 SYDVKM. The ends were cut back, 6 bases at V and 5 bases at J, with 13 bases in the middle. The CDR3 DNA reads TGTGCCAGCAGGTGGAGAGGGAGCGAGACCCAGTACTTC. This translates into CASRWRGSETQYF.

This clonotype was counted between two and nine times. The chain is built from TRBV4-1 and TRBJ1-2; D ambiguous. The CDR3 extends over 15 amino acids. Trimming shortened V by 0 bases and J by 4 bases, and 12 bases separated the two germline ends. CDR1 MGHRA and CDR2 YSYEKL come from the germline V gene. This chain's CDR3 is CASSQDGQRGYGYTF. CDR3 nucleotides: TGCGCCAGCAGCCAAGATGGGCAGCGGGGCTATGGCTACACCTTC.

The V gene is TRBV4-1, the J gene TRBJ1-1, with a tentative D call TRBD1 (6 bases). Per germline, CDR1 MGHRA and CDR2 YSYEKL. The ends were cut back, 0 bases at V and 3 bases at J, with 20 bases in the middle. The CDR3 sequence is 18 residues long. In DNA form, the CDR3 reads TGCGCCAGCAGCCAAGAGGGTCTAGGGGGTCCGTCGGACACTGAAGCTTTCTTT. Protein: CASSQEGLGGPSDTEAFF.

This clonotype occurred a few times. V usage is TRBV11-1 and J usage is TRBJ2-1, with 7 bases aligning to TRBD2. The CDR3 runs 15 residues. The trim removed 5 bases at V and 2 bases at J, leaving 6 bases unmatched. Germline V gives CDR1 SGHAT, CDR2 FQDESV (reference sequence). CDR3 sequence reads: CASSPHGGTYNEQFF. CDR3 DNA: TGTGCCAGCAGCCCCCACGGGGGGACCTACAATGAGCAGTTCTTC.

This clonotype was seen many times. The rearrangement uses TRBV6-5 and TRBJ2-7; 7 bases fit TRBD1. The germline V gene has CDR1 MNHEY and CDR2 SVGAGI. The length of the CDR3 is 15 residues. Germline trimming cut 5 bases from V and 2 bases from J; bases unmatched to any gene: 9. The CDR3 here is CASSPSGTETYEQYF. The CDR3 nucleotides read TGTGCCAGCAGTCCATCCGGGACAGAGACCTACGAGCAGTACTTC.